This TCR beta chain was captured in a study of cytomegalovirus exposure and HLA in healthy donors. Method: immunoSEQ multiplex PCR; TCRdb's copy keeps in-frame clones and lacks some. The data contain hundreds of thousands of clones, around 87% of them seen just once; the ten biggest clones take up 2%. Trimming removed 7 bases from V and 4 bases from J, with 14 bases in between. Germline assignment: CDR1 MNHNS and CDR2 SASEGT. CDR3 length: 14 amino acids. This rearrangement joins TRBV6-1 to TRBJ1-5, with a possible D match to TRBD1 (5 bases). The receptor was isolated from a woman younger than 30 in good health and CMV-seropositive. The sample comprised PBMCs. This chain's CDR3 is CASTLGRMNQPQHF. CDR3 nucleotide sequence: TGTGCCAGCACCCTGGGGCGGATGAATCAGCCCCAGCATTTT.